A single sample is the source of the 23 T cell receptor beta chains below, sequenced in a study of T cell responses to AZD1222 COVID-19 vaccine. Only in-frame clones appear in the TCRdb table, and some are missing; sequencing was by immunoSEQ multiplex PCR. This sample has about 100,000 clones; 87% occur once, and the top ten carry about 3%. The sample here was peripheral blood, taken on day 0 of AZD1222 vaccination. The receptors come from an adult in good health.

The chain uses TRBV28 and TRBJ1-1; D remains ambiguous. The CDR3 length is 15 residues. Trimming cost V 1 base and J 0 bases, with 9 bases left between them. Germline loops: CDR1 MDHEN, CDR2 SYDVKM. The CDR3 DNA sequence: TGTGCCAGCAGTTTATTTACCACCCTGAACACTGAAGCTTTCTTT. Encoded protein: CASSLFTTLNTEAFF.

This clone was found once. The genes are TRBV12-3 or TRBV12-4 and TRBJ1-6; no definite D call. The V gene lost 6 bases and the J gene lost 3 bases, with 6 bases spanning the gap. The length of the CDR3 is 13 residues. CDR3 sequence: CASSAGYNSPLHF. CDR3 DNA: TGTGCCAGCAGCGCAGGCTATAATTCACCCCTCCACTTT.

The chain combines TRBV30 with TRBJ1-5, with 7 bases identical to TRBD1. Germline loops: CDR1 GTSNPN, CDR2 SVGIG (reference sequence). V was clipped by 5 bases and J by 3 bases; unmatched bases: 4. This CDR3 spans 13 amino acids. The CDR3 here is CAWSQGTNQPQHF. CDR3 nucleotide sequence: TGTGCCTGGTCACAGGGGACCAATCAGCCCCAGCATTTT.

This chain joins TRBV27 and TRBJ1-4, with 7 bases identical to TRBD1. Looked up from germline, CDR1 is MNHEY and CDR2 is SMNVEV (reference sequence). The junction had 12 bases not matched to a gene; V was cut back by 6 bases and J by 8 bases. CDR3 length: 15 amino acids. The CDR3 DNA reads as TGTGCCAGCAGGCGGGGGACAGAGGGATACGAAAAACTGTTTTTT. Residues: CASRRGTEGYEKLFF.

The J gene is TRBJ1-5, the V gene TRBV2; D uncertain. Germline loops: CDR1 SNHLY, CDR2 FYNNEI. The CDR3 consists of 14 residues. The V end lost 5 bases, the J end lost 4 bases, and 12 bases lay between the germline ends. For the CDR3, the DNA is TGTGCCAGCAGTAGAGACAAAAATAATCAGCCCCAGCATTTT. Amino acids: CASSRDKNNQPQHF.

The table lists this clone with a count of one. The rearrangement links TRBV20-1 to TRBJ1-5; D may be TRBD1 (5 bases). V was pared by 3 bases and J by 2 bases, with 14 bases between. This CDR3 contains 15 residues. CDR1 DFQATT and CDR2 SNEGSKA come from the germline V gene (reference sequence). The CDR3 loop reads CSASRGTGGNQPQHF. The CDR3 DNA reads as TGCAGTGCTAGTCGAGGGACGGGTGGCAATCAGCCCCAGCATTTT.

The chain is built from TRBV7-2 and TRBJ1-6; no reliable D call. Germline V gives CDR1 SGHTA, CDR2 FQGNSA. The germline V and J ends were trimmed by 4 bases and 10 bases, with 8 bases remaining between them. The CDR3 loop spans 12 amino acids. The CDR3 DNA reads as TGTGCCAGCAGCTCTGGCAGGTCACCCCTCCACTTT. Encoded protein: CASSSGRSPLHF. Together with reference TRBV7-2 and TRBJ1-6, the CDR3 gives the full variable domain: GAGVSQSPSNKVTEKGKDVELRCDPISGHTALYWYRQSLGQGLEFLIYFQGNSAPDKSGLPSDRFSAERTGGSVSTLTIQRTQQEDSAVYLCASSSGRSPLHFGNGTRLTVT.

The chain recombines TRBV4-3 with TRBJ2-5; D ambiguous. Trimming took 4 bases from V and 5 from J, leaving 14 bases between them. The CDR3 runs to 14 residues. Germline V gene data show CDR1 as LGHNA and CDR2 as YSLEER. CDR3 sequence reads: CASSLTFKEETQYF. In DNA form, the CDR3 reads TGCGCCAGCAGCCTCACATTTAAAGAGGAGACCCAGTACTTC.

The V call is TRBV7-3, the J call TRBJ2-1; 7 nucleotides line up with TRBD2. The CDR3 is made up of 16 amino acids. Germline CDR1 reads SGHTA; CDR2 reads FQGTGA. With 0 bases clipped from V and 5 bases from J, the junction kept 7 bases outside the gene matches. The CDR3 coding sequence is TGTGCCAGCAGCTTAACAGGCGGGAGAAACAACAATGAGCAGTTCTTC. Translated: CASSLTGGRNNNEQFF.

The rearrangement uses TRBV18 and TRBJ1-4, with a possible D match to TRBD1 (5 bases). This CDR3 contains 14 residues. From germline, CDR1 is KGHSH and CDR2 LQKENI. Trimming shortened V by 3 bases and J by 2 bases, and 7 bases separated the two germline ends. The CDR3 DNA reads as TGTGCCAGCTCACCTAGACAGACTAATGAAAAACTGTTTTTT. Protein sequence: CASSPRQTNEKLFF.

This clone has only one observation. The V and J genes are TRBV6-5 and TRBJ1-3; a possible D gene is TRBD1 (5 bases). V was shortened by 0 bases and J by 4 bases, with 7 bases between the two germline ends. The CDR3 contains 14 residues. Germline CDR1 is MNHEY and CDR2 is SVGAGI. The CDR3 DNA reads as TGTGCCAGCAGTTACTCCAGGACAGGAAACACCATATATTTT. Encoded protein: CASSYSRTGNTIYF.

The CDR3 reads CASSQRDRDGSYEQYF. In DNA, the CDR3 is TGTGCCAGCAGCCAAAGAGACCGGGACGGTTCCTACGAGCAGTACTTC. V is TRBV11-1 and J is TRBJ2-7; D may match TRBD1 or TRBD2 (5 bases each). The V end lost 5 bases, the J end lost 1 base, and 18 bases lay between the germline ends. Looked up from germline, CDR1 is SGHAT and CDR2 is FQDESV (reference sequence). CDR3 length: 16 amino acids.

This clone has only one observation. The rearrangement joins TRBV2 to TRBJ2-2; no definite D call. Germline V gives CDR1 SNHLY, CDR2 FYNNEI. The CDR3 is 14 residues long. V was trimmed by 2 bases and J by 7 bases, leaving 11 bases between them. The CDR3 DNA reads TGTGCCAGCAGTGAATCCCTGGGTGGCGGGGAGCTGTTTTTT. Its protein is CASSESLGGGELFF.

CDR3 region: CASSYDAKSEAFF. The CDR3 DNA follows: TGTGCCAGCAGTTACGATGCGAAGTCTGAAGCTTTCTTT. V and J are TRBV6-2 or TRBV6-3 and TRBJ1-1; D remains unclear. Trimming cost V 2 bases and J 6 bases, with 10 bases left between them. This CDR3 has 13 residues. CDR1 and CDR2 from the germline V gene are MNHEY and SVGEGT.

The CDR3 DNA reads as TGTGCCAGCAGCCCCCCCGGCGGCAGGCATTCCTATGGCTACACCTTC. Residues: CASSPPGGRHSYGYTF. V is TRBV28 and J is TRBJ1-2; no clear D gene. CDR3 length equals 16 residues. Trimming left V 6 bases short and J 4 bases short, with 21 bases between. The germline V gene has CDR1 MDHEN and CDR2 SYDVKM.

V usage is TRBV6-6 and J usage is TRBJ1-1; D is perhaps TRBD1 (5 bases). Trimming pared 6 bases from V and 4 bases from J, leaving 12 bases between. Germline lookup yields CDR1 MNHNY and CDR2 SVGAGI (reference sequence). The CDR3 length is 13 residues. The CDR3 region has the DNA TGTGCCAGCAGGCTTCAGGGAGGCACTGAAGCTTTCTTT. Residues: CASRLQGGTEAFF.

The V and J genes are TRBV18 and TRBJ1-3, with D possibly TRBD1 on 5 matching bases. CDR3 size: 14 residues. Trimming cost V 1 base and J 4 bases, with 8 bases left between them. Germline-derived CDR1 and CDR2 are KGHSH and LQKENI. CDR3 amino acids: CASSPQGSGNTIYF. The CDR3 DNA sequence: TGTGCCAGCTCACCACAGGGGTCCGGAAACACCATATATTTT. Full variable domain (outside the CDR3, taken from reference TRBV18 and TRBJ1-3): NAGVMQNPRHLVRRRGQEARLRCSPMKGHSHVYWYRQLPEEGLKFMVYLQKENIIDESGMPKERFSAEFPKEGPSILRIQQVVRGDSAAYFCASSPQGSGNTIYFGEGSWLTVV.

The V and J genes are TRBV2 and TRBJ1-2; the D gene is possibly TRBD1 (6 bases). In germline, CDR1 is SNHLY, CDR2 FYNNEI. Deletions cut 3 bases from V and 8 bases from J, with 13 bases between. The CDR3 runs to 13 residues. The CDR3 region is CASSDGQSGGYTF. CDR3 in DNA: TGTGCCAGCAGTGACGGACAGTCTGGCGGCTACACCTTC.

The chain uses TRBV7-9 and TRBJ2-1, with 11 bases fitting TRBD1. Germline lookup yields CDR1 SEHNR and CDR2 FQNEAQ (reference sequence). V was clipped by 3 bases and J by 6 bases; unmatched bases: 4. The length of the CDR3 is 15 residues. The CDR3 region has the DNA TGTGCCAGCAGCTTCCTGGGGACAGGGGGCAATGAGCAGTTCTTC. Encoded protein: CASSFLGTGGNEQFF.

V and J are TRBV15 and TRBJ2-3; the match to TRBD2 covers 7 bases. Germline values: CDR1 LNHNV, CDR2 YYDKDF (reference sequence). Losses at the gene ends were 0 bases for V and 8 bases for J; bases not matched to a gene: 14. The CDR3 has 17 amino acids. The chain's CDR3 is CATSRDRGRAGVGTQYF. DNA of the CDR3: TGTGCCACCAGCAGAGATAGAGGCAGGGCGGGAGTCGGTACGCAGTATTTT.

The chain links TRBV19 to TRBJ2-3, with TRBD1 matching over 7 bases. The CDR3 sequence is 11 residues long. V dropped 9 bases and J dropped 10; count of bases not matched to a gene: 7. CDR1 is LNHDA, CDR2 SQIVND, per germline (reference sequence). The CDR3 region is CASFQGVAQYF. The CDR3 coding sequence is TGTGCCAGCTTCCAGGGGGTTGCGCAGTATTTT.

This clone was counted only a few times. J is TRBJ2-1 and V is TRBV7-8; D tentatively fits TRBD1 or TRBD2 (5 bases each). The CDR3 is 16 residues long. CDR1 is SGHVS and CDR2 is FQNEAQ in the germline V gene. The V end was cut by 3 bases, the J end by 4 bases, with 16 bases between. CDR3 residues: CASSFYRFGGYNEQFF. CDR3 DNA: TGTGCCAGCAGCTTTTATAGGTTTGGGGGATACAATGAGCAGTTCTTC.

V gene TRBV6-2 or TRBV6-3 combines with J gene TRBJ1-5, with 8 bases lining up with TRBD1. Unmatched junction bases numbered 8, after V lost 6 bases and J lost 4 bases. Germline CDR1 is MNHEY and CDR2 is SVGEGT. The CDR3 runs 15 residues. The CDR3 region has the DNA TGTGCCAGCAGCCTCACCAGGGGGCTGAATCAGCCCCAGCATTTT. It encodes CASSLTRGLNQPQHF.